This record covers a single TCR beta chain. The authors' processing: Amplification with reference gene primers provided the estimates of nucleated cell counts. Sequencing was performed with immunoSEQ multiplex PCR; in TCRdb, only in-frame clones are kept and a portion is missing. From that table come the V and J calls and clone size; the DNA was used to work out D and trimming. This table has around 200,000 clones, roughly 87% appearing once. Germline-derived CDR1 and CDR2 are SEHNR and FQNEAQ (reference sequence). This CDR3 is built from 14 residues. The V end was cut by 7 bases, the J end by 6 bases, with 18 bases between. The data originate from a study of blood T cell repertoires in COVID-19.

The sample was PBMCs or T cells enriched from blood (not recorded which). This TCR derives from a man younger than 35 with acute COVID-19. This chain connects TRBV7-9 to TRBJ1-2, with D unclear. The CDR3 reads CASTFTTGEDGYTF. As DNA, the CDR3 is TGTGCCAGCACCTTTACAACGGGAGAGGATGGCTACACCTTC.